This T cell receptor beta chain was documented in a study of T cell responses to AZD1222 COVID-19 vaccine. This CDR3 contains 14 residues. Trimming shortened V by 2 bases and J by 4 bases, and 12 bases separated the two germline ends. Germline CDR1 is LGHDT and CDR2 is YNNKEL (reference sequence). Measured with immunoSEQ multiplex PCR; TCRdb has only the in-frame clones, and not every one. Of around 120,000 clones in the sample, 88% are singletons; the top ten hold around a sixth. The source of this sequence is an adult in good health. The sequencing here drew on peripheral blood, taken on day 0 of MenACWY control vaccination. The chain joins TRBV3-1 (or the pseudogene TRBV3-2) to TRBJ2-7, with D unresolved. Written as DNA, the CDR3 is TGTGCCAGCAGCCAATTAGCACGGTTTTACGAGCAGTACTTC. It encodes CASSQLARFYEQYF.